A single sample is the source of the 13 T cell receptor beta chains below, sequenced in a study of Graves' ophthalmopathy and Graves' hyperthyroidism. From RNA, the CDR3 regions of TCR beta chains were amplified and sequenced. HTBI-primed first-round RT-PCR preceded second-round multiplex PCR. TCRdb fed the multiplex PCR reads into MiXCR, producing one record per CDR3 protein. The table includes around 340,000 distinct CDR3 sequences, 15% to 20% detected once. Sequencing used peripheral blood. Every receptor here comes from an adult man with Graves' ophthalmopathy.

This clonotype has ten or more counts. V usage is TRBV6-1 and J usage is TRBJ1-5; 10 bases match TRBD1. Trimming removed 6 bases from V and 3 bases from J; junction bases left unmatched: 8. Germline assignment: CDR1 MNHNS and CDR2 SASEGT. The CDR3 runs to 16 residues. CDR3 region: CASSDTGQGNNQPQHF. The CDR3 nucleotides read TGTGCCAGCAGCGATACGGGACAGGGGAACAATCAGCCCCAGCATTTT.

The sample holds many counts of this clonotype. The CDR3 sequence is CASSSNPGIIPNSPLHF. The CDR3 nucleotides read TGTGCCAGCAGTTCCAATCCCGGGATAATTCCGAATTCACCCCTCCACTTT. This rearrangement joins TRBV7-2 to TRBJ1-6; no definite D call. The germline V gene has CDR1 SGHTA and CDR2 FQGNSA. This CDR3 region has 17 residues. Trimming took 6 bases from V and 7 from J, leaving 22 bases between them.

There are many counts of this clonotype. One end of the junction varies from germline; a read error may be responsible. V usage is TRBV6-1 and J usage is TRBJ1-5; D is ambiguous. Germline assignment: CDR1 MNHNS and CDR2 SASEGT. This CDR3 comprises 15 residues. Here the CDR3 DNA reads TGTGCCAGCAGTGATGTGCGGGTCGGGAATCGGCCCCAGCATTTT. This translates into CASSDVRVGNRPQHF.

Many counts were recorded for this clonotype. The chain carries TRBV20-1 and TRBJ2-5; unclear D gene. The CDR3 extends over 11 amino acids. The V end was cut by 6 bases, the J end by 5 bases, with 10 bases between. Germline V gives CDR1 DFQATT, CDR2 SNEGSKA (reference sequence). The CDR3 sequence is CSAPEGETQYF. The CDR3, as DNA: TGCAGTGCCCCCGAAGGGGAGACCCAGTACTTC.

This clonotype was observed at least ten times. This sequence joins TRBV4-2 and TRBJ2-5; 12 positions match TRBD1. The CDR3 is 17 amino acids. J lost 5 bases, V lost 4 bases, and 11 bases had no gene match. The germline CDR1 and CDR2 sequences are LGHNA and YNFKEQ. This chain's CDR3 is CASSPSSGTGGGETQYF. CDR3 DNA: TGTGCCAGCAGCCCCTCATCTGGGACAGGGGGCGGGGAGACCCAGTACTTC.

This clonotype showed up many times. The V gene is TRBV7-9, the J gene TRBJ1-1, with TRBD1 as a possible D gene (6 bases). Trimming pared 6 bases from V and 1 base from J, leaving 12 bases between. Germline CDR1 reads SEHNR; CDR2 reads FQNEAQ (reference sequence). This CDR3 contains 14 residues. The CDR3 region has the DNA TGTGCCAGCAGGTACGGGACAACGAACACTGAAGCTTTCTTT. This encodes CASRYGTTNTEAFF.

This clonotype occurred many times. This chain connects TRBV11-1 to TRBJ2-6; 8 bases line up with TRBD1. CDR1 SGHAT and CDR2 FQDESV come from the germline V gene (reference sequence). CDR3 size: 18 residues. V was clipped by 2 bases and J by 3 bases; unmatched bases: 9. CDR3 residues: CASSLYYRGIGGANVLTF. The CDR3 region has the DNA TGTGCCAGCAGCTTATACTACAGGGGGATCGGTGGGGCCAACGTCCTGACTTTC.

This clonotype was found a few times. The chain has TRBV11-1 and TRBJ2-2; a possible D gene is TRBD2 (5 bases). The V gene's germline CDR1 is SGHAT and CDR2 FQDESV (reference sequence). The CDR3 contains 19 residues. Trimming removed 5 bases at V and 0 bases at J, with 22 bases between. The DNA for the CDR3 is TGTGCCAGCAGCCCTAGCTGGACTCGACGAACGCCGAACACCGGGGAGCTGTTTTTT. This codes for CASSPSWTRRTPNTGELFF.

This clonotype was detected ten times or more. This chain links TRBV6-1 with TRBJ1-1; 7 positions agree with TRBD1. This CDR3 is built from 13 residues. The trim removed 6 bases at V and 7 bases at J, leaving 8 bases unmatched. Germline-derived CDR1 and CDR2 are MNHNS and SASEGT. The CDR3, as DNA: TGTGCCAGCAGCCCCAGGGGGGCGGGTGAAGCTTTCTTT. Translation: CASSPRGAGEAFF.

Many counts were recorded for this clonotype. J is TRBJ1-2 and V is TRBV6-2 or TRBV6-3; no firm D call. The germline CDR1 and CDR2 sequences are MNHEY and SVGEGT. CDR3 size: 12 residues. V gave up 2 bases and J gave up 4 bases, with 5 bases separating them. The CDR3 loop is CASSYRGYGYTF. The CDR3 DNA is TGTGCCAGCAGTTACCGGGGCTATGGCTACACCTTC.

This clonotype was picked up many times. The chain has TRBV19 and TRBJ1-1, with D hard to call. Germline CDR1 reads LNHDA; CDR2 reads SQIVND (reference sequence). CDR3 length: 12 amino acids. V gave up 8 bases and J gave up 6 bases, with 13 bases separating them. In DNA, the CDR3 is TGTGCCAGTTGCGGCGTCAACTCTGAAGCTTTCTTT. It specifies CASCGVNSEAFF.

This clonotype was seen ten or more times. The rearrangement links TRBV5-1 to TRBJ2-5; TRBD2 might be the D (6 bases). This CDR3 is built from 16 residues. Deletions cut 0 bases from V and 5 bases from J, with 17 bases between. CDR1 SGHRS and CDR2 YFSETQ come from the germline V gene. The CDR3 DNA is TGCGCCAGCAGCTTGGGGGTCGGAGGGTCGGGCGAGACCCAGTACTTC. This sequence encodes CASSLGVGGSGETQYF. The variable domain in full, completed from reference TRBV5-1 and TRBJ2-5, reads KAGVTQTPRYLIKTRGQQVTLSCSPISGHRSVSWYQQTPGQGLQFLFEYFSETQRNKGNFPGRFSGRQFSNSRSEMNVSTLELGDSALYLCASSLGVGGSGETQYFGPGTRLLVL.

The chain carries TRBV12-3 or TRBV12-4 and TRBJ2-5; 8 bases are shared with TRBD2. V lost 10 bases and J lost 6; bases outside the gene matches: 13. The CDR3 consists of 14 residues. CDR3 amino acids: CATSGGATQQTQYF. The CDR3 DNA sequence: TGTGCCACCTCGGGAGGGGCTACCCAGCAGACCCAGTACTTC.